Below are 28 T cell receptor beta chains sequenced from a single sample in a study of T cell repertoires in MIS-A myocarditis. TCRdb keeps only in-frame clones here, not all; method: immunoSEQ multiplex PCR. Seen here are about 15,000 clones, 74% observed once, and the top ten hold 50% to 75%. Sample: left ventricle heart tissue obtained at autopsy. Every receptor here comes from a man aged 18 to 30 with fulminant myocarditis from multisystem inflammatory syndrome in adults (MIS-A) after COVID-19.

This clone rates as medium-sized (0.01 to 0.1%). The chain couples TRBV10-2 to TRBJ1-5; D gene ambiguous. This CDR3 is 14 amino acids long. The germline V and J ends were trimmed by 0 bases and 6 bases, with 9 bases remaining between them. The germline V gene encodes CDR1 WSHSY and CDR2 SAAADI. The CDR3 loop reads CASSESGVGQPQHF. The CDR3 DNA is TGCGCCAGCAGTGAGTCTGGAGTCGGTCAGCCCCAGCATTTT.

V and J are TRBV19 and TRBJ1-1; D call uncertain. The germline CDR1 and CDR2 sequences are LNHDA and SQIVND (reference sequence). Trimming pared 4 bases from V and 11 bases from J, leaving 2 bases between. The CDR3 length is 8 residues. As DNA, the CDR3 is TGTGCCAGTAGTACGGCTTTCTTT. Translating gives CASSTAFF.

This clone has a handful of counts. The chain employs TRBV7-6 and TRBJ2-5; 10 nucleotides align to TRBD1. J was trimmed by 5 bases and V by 4 bases; bases with no gene match: 7. There are 15 residues in the CDR3. Germline CDR1 and CDR2: SGHVS and FNYEAQ. In nucleotides, the CDR3 is TGTGCCAGCAGCTGGGGACAGGGGCAGAGGGAGACCCAGTACTTC. Translated: CASSWGQGQRETQYF. Together with reference TRBV7-6 and TRBJ2-5, the CDR3 gives the full variable domain: GAGVSQSPRYKVTKRGQDVALRCDPISGHVSLYWYRQALGQGPEFLTYFNYEAQQDKSGLPNDRFSAERPEGSISTLTIQRTEQRDSAMYRCASSWGQGQRETQYFGPGTRLLVL.

The chain carries TRBV28 and TRBJ1-5, with D maybe TRBD1 (6 bases). The CDR3 is made up of 13 amino acids. Germline lookup yields CDR1 MDHEN and CDR2 SYDVKM. V dropped 4 bases and J dropped 5 bases, with 9 bases sitting between them. CDR3 bases: TGTGCCAGCAGTTCGGGGGCGCATCAGCCCCAGCATTTT. This sequence encodes CASSSGAHQPQHF.

This rearrangement joins TRBV11-1 to TRBJ2-4; 7 bases fit TRBD2. Trimming at V came to 3 bases and at J to 5 bases, leaving 1 base not matched to a gene. Germline loops: CDR1 SGHAT, CDR2 FQDESV (reference sequence). This CDR3 has 13 amino acids. DNA for the CDR3: TGTGCCAGCAGCTTTGGGAGGGAAAACATTCAGTACTTC. Protein sequence: CASSFGRENIQYF.

This chain uses TRBV28 with TRBJ1-1; D unresolved. Trimming left V 5 bases short and J 0 bases short, with 7 bases between. This CDR3 is built from 13 residues. Per the germline V gene, CDR1 is MDHEN and CDR2 is SYDVKM. The DNA of the CDR3 is TGTGCCAGCAGTCCCGGATTGAACACTGAAGCTTTCTTT. Residues: CASSPGLNTEAFF.

The table lists this clone with a few counts. The rearrangement uses TRBV19 and TRBJ1-1; no firm D call. This CDR3 has 13 residues. Germline V gene lookup returns CDR1 LNHDA and CDR2 SQIVND (reference sequence). V lost 2 bases and J 8 bases, leaving 12 bases between the germline ends. The CDR3: CASSIFSAGEAFF. The CDR3 DNA is TGTGCCAGTAGTATATTCTCGGCAGGAGAAGCTTTCTTT. The variable domain in full, completed from reference TRBV19 and TRBJ1-1, reads DGGITQSPKYLFRKEGQNVTLSCEQNLNHDAMYWYRQDPGQGLRLIYYSQIVNDFQKGDIAEGYSVSREKKESFPLTVTSAQKNPTAFYLCASSIFSAGEAFFGQGTRLTVV.

This clone was counted a single time. The chain joins TRBV7-2 to TRBJ2-3; D is perhaps TRBD1 or TRBD2 (5 bases each). The CDR3 covers 16 residues. V lost 2 bases, J lost 5 bases, and 17 bases lay in between. Germline V gene data show CDR1 as SGHTA and CDR2 as FQGNSA. The CDR3 region is CASSLTNRPGVDTQYF. Here the CDR3 DNA reads TGTGCCAGCAGCTTAACCAACAGGCCCGGGGTAGATACGCAGTATTTT.

This rearrangement joins TRBV6-6 to TRBJ1-1; D is possibly TRBD1 (5 bases). V was cut by 1 base and J by 7 bases, with 10 bases left in between. This CDR3 region has 13 residues. Germline values: CDR1 MNHNY, CDR2 SVGAGI (reference sequence). The CDR3 nucleotides are TGTGCCAGCAGTTACTTGGGGGGGAGTGAAGCTTTCTTT. Translated: CASSYLGGSEAFF.

To note about this clone: One end of the junction fails to match germline, which may point to a read error. This CDR3 is CASASTGWGFF. Written as DNA, the CDR3 is TGTGCCAGTGCTTCGACAGGGTGGGGTTTTTTT. The rearrangement uses TRBV19 and TRBJ1-1; 7 bases map to TRBD1. Germline-derived CDR1 and CDR2 are LNHDA and SQIVND (reference sequence). CDR3 length: 11 amino acids. The full variable domain, its missing parts supplied by reference TRBV19 and TRBJ1-1, is DGGITQSPKYLFRKEGQNVTLSCEQNLNHDAMYWYRQDPGQGLRLIYYSQIVNDFQKGDIAEGYSVSREKKESFPLTVTSAQKNPTAFYLCASASTGWGFFGQGTRLTVV.

V gene TRBV28 combines with J gene TRBJ1-2; 7 positions match TRBD1. This CDR3 is built from 14 residues. Germline V gives CDR1 MDHEN, CDR2 SYDVKM. V shed 5 bases, J shed 8 bases, and the junction held 11 bases outside the gene matches. The DNA of the CDR3 is TGTGCCAGCAGTCCTTCGACAGGGCTGGGGGGCTACACCTTC. This translates into CASSPSTGLGGYTF.

This chain uses TRBV7-3 with TRBJ2-2; TRBD2 aligns across 13 bases. V was pared by 2 bases and J by 5 bases, with 2 bases of the junction left unmatched. The CDR3 loop spans 16 amino acids. Germline values: CDR1 SGHTA, CDR2 FQGTGA. CDR3 DNA: TGTGCCAGCAGCTTAGGACTAGCGGGAGTTACCGGGGAGCTGTTTTTT. Protein: CASSLGLAGVTGELFF.

This rearrangement joins TRBV7-6 to TRBJ1-1; D uncertain. Germline CDR1 is SGHVS and CDR2 is FNYEAQ. CDR3 length equals 13 residues. The ends were cut back, 4 bases at V and 5 bases at J, with 11 bases in the middle. CDR3 bases: TGTGCCAGCAGCTCTCGGACCCTGACTGAAGCTTTCTTT. Residues: CASSSRTLTEAFF.

This chain links TRBV28 with TRBJ2-7; 9 nucleotides align to TRBD1. Germline loops: CDR1 MDHEN, CDR2 SYDVKM. CDR3 length: 15 amino acids. The trim removed 7 bases at V and 4 bases at J, leaving 11 bases unmatched. The CDR3 DNA reads as TGTGCCAGCACCCCTCAGGGGACAGGGCCTTACGAGCAGTACTTC. Amino acid sequence: CASTPQGTGPYEQYF.

This chain links TRBV11-2 with TRBJ2-7; D may be TRBD1 (6 bases). V lost 1 base and J lost 6, with 22 bases in between. Looked up from germline, CDR1 is SGHAT and CDR2 is FQNNGV. This CDR3 contains 17 residues. CDR3 sequence reads: CASSLGSDSRPEFEQYF. The DNA for the CDR3 is TGTGCCAGCAGCTTAGGTTCGGACAGCCGACCCGAATTCGAGCAGTACTTC.

This clone was observed once. This chain links TRBV5-1 with TRBJ2-7, with 7 bases aligning to TRBD1. This CDR3 has 14 residues. Germline values: CDR1 SGHRS, CDR2 YFSETQ. Germline trimming cut 4 bases from V and 3 bases from J; bases unmatched to any gene: 7. This CDR3 is CASSPTGTHYEQYF. The CDR3 coding sequence is TGCGCCAGCAGCCCGACAGGGACCCACTACGAGCAGTACTTC.

This chain connects TRBV5-6 to TRBJ1-4; TRBD1 agrees at 9 bases. Germline trimming cut 4 bases from V and 8 bases from J; bases unmatched to any gene: 12. This CDR3 spans 16 amino acids. The V gene's germline CDR1 is SGHDT and CDR2 YYEEEE. CDR3 nucleotides: TGTGCCAGCAGCCCACCGGCGACAGGGGGAAGGGAAAAACTGTTTTTT. This translates into CASSPPATGGREKLFF.

This clone was seen just once. The V and J genes are TRBV5-8 and TRBJ1-6; D not certain. This CDR3 region has 11 residues. Germline CDR1 SGHTS, CDR2 YDEGEE. Trimming removed 2 bases from V and 11 bases from J, with 5 bases in between. CDR3 protein: CASSFYPPLHF. The CDR3 coding sequence is TGTGCCAGCAGCTTCTATCCACCCCTCCACTTT.

V usage is TRBV9 and J usage is TRBJ2-7; TRBD2 matches 7 bases. With 0 bases clipped from V and 4 bases from J, the junction kept 4 bases outside the gene matches. Looked up from germline, CDR1 is SGDLS and CDR2 is YYNGEE. CDR3 size: 14 residues. CDR3 coding DNA: TGTGCCAGCAGCGTAGGTAGCGGGTTGTACGAGCAGTACTTC. Translated: CASSVGSGLYEQYF.

This clone was recorded a few times. The chain uses TRBV27 and TRBJ1-5; D remains unclear. Trimming removed 5 bases at V and 0 bases at J, with 8 bases between. Germline V gene data show CDR1 as MNHEY and CDR2 as SMNVEV (reference sequence). This CDR3 contains 14 residues. DNA of the CDR3: TGTGCCAGCAGTAAGGGTTTTAGCAATCAGCCCCAGCATTTT. Its protein is CASSKGFSNQPQHF.

The chain combines TRBV7-2 with TRBJ1-6; D is undetermined. There are 16 residues in the CDR3. Trimming stripped 6 bases from V and 0 bases from J, with 12 bases between. Germline V gene lookup returns CDR1 SGHTA and CDR2 FQGNSA. The CDR3 nucleotides read TGTGCCAGCAGGCCGACTCGAAGCTCCTATAATTCACCCCTCCACTTT. It encodes CASRPTRSSYNSPLHF. Full variable domain (remainder filled in from reference TRBV7-2 and TRBJ1-6): GAGVSQSPSNKVTEKGKDVELRCDPISGHTALYWYRQSLGQGLEFLIYFQGNSAPDKSGLPSDRFSAERTGGSVSTLTIQRTQQEDSAVYLCASRPTRSSYNSPLHFGNGTRLTVT.

CDR3 DNA: TGTGCCAGCTTAACCGGGACAGGGGGACAAAGATTGGGGAACATTCAGTACTTC. Protein sequence: CASLTGTGGQRLGNIQYF. The chain joins TRBV28 to TRBJ2-4; 11 nucleotides agree with TRBD1. This CDR3 has 18 residues. Losses at the gene ends were 8 bases for V and 7 bases for J; bases not matched to a gene: 19. The germline V gene has CDR1 MDHEN and CDR2 SYDVKM.

This chain connects TRBV14 to TRBJ2-5, with 9 bases matching TRBD1. J was trimmed by 5 bases and V by 3 bases; bases with no gene match: 10. Germline CDR1 is SGHDN and CDR2 is FVKESK. This CDR3 is built from 16 residues. The CDR3 protein is CASSHPGTGLTETQYF. In DNA form, the CDR3 reads TGTGCCAGCAGCCATCCCGGGACAGGGCTAACCGAGACCCAGTACTTC.

V usage is TRBV19 and J usage is TRBJ1-4; 7 bases match TRBD1. The germline CDR1 and CDR2 sequences are LNHDA and SQIVND (reference sequence). The trim removed 6 bases at V and 0 bases at J, leaving 10 bases unmatched. This CDR3 is 17 amino acids long. CDR3 amino acids: CASSYSGQTTTNEKLFF. The CDR3 DNA reads TGTGCCAGTAGCTATTCGGGACAGACGACAACTAATGAAAAACTGTTTTTT.

The chain combines TRBV4-1 with TRBJ2-3, with a weak D call TRBD2 (5 bases). This CDR3 has 14 amino acids. V gave up 6 bases and J gave up 1 base, with 11 bases separating them. CDR1 is MGHRA and CDR2 is YSYEKL in the germline V gene. The CDR3 sequence is CASRPKAGTDTQYF. CDR3 coding DNA: TGCGCCAGCAGGCCCAAAGCGGGCACAGATACGCAGTATTTT.

V and J are TRBV7-9 and TRBJ2-2; TRBD1 agrees at 7 bases. Germline values: CDR1 SEHNR, CDR2 FQNEAQ (reference sequence). The CDR3 spans 14 residues. With V trimmed by 4 bases and J by 5 bases, 4 bases remained unmatched. CDR3 sequence reads: CASSSSTGTGELFF. The CDR3 DNA follows: TGTGCCAGCAGCTCCTCGACAGGGACCGGGGAGCTGTTTTTT.

The V call is TRBV5-6, the J call TRBJ1-3; D gene ambiguous. The V gene's germline CDR1 is SGHDT and CDR2 YYEEEE. The V end lost 4 bases, the J end lost 3 bases, and 8 bases lay between the germline ends. The CDR3 is 13 residues long. CDR3 coding DNA: TGTGCCAGCAGCCTGCCCAGTGGAAACACCATATATTTT. It codes for CASSLPSGNTIYF.

This chain links TRBV7-9 with TRBJ1-2; 7 positions match TRBD1. V was clipped by 2 bases and J by 3 bases; unmatched bases: 6. The germline V gene has CDR1 SEHNR and CDR2 FQNEAQ (reference sequence). CDR3 length: 15 amino acids. CDR3 region: CASSLKAGGYYGYTF. Here the CDR3 DNA reads TGTGCCAGCAGCTTAAAGGCAGGGGGGTACTATGGCTACACCTTC.